This passage covers 15 T cell receptor beta chains from one sample sequenced in a study of identical twins. MiXCR was run by TCRdb on the 5' RACE reads, yielding one entry per CDR3 protein. Here the sample spans nearly 900,000 distinct CDR3 sequences, 12% being singletons. These same data were also listed under a study on yellow fever vaccine responses in identical twins.

The sample consisted of PBMCs. The receptors were sampled from a woman younger than 30 in good health.

This clonotype was counted ten times or more. The chain carries TRBV12-3 or TRBV12-4 and TRBJ1-1; TRBD1 matches 9 bases. J lost 5 bases, V lost 0 bases, and 7 bases had no gene match. The CDR3 has 16 residues. CDR3 in amino acids: CASSLALTGGGTEAFF. CDR3 in DNA: TGTGCCAGCAGTTTAGCCCTAACAGGGGGCGGTACTGAAGCTTTCTTT.

Many counts were recorded for this clonotype. The chain carries TRBV28 and TRBJ1-1, with D unclear. V dropped 8 bases and J dropped 1 base, with 8 bases sitting between them. Germline CDR1 is MDHEN and CDR2 is SYDVKM. This CDR3 has 12 residues. The CDR3, as DNA: TGTGCCAGCTTTGGGCAGAACACTGAAGCTTTCTTT. Translated, it gives CASFGQNTEAFF. Full variable domain (outside the CDR3, taken from reference TRBV28 and TRBJ1-1): DVKVTQSSRYLVKRTGEKVFLECVQDMDHENMFWYRQDPGLGLRLIYFSYDVKMKEKGDIPEGYSVSREKKERFSLILESASTNQTSMYLCASFGQNTEAFFGQGTRLTVV.

There are many counts of this clonotype. The chain combines TRBV6-1 with TRBJ2-3; D might be TRBD1 (5 bases). Germline CDR1 is MNHNS and CDR2 is SASEGT. Trimming left V 2 bases short and J 2 bases short, with 14 bases between. The CDR3 runs 16 residues. The CDR3 sequence is CASSESPGHFTDTQYF. The CDR3 bases are TGTGCCAGCAGTGAATCTCCTGGACATTTCACAGATACGCAGTATTTT.

The J gene is TRBJ2-1, the V gene TRBV28, with D unresolved. The CDR3 spans 13 residues. Trimming removed 6 bases from V and 8 bases from J, with 14 bases in between. CDR1 and CDR2 from the germline V gene are MDHEN and SYDVKM. In nucleotides, the CDR3 is TGTGCCAGCAGCCCGTATAGGGTCCATGAGCAGTTCTTC. This sequence encodes CASSPYRVHEQFF.

This sequence joins TRBV2 and TRBJ1-2; D gene unclear. This CDR3 is built from 16 residues. The V gene's germline CDR1 is SNHLY and CDR2 FYNNEI. Deletions cut 7 bases from V and 2 bases from J, with 20 bases between. The CDR3 protein is CASIESSDIPNYGYTF. In nucleotides, the CDR3 is TGTGCCAGCATCGAGAGTAGCGACATCCCCAACTATGGCTACACCTTC.

This clonotype occurred many times. This rearrangement joins TRBV14 to TRBJ2-7; 7 bases match TRBD1. The CDR3 is made up of 14 amino acids. V shed 4 bases, J shed 2 bases, and the junction held 5 bases outside the gene matches. Germline V gene sequence: CDR1 SGHDN, CDR2 FVKESK. The CDR3 loop is CASSPYRGPYEQYF. CDR3 coding DNA: TGTGCCAGCAGCCCATACAGGGGCCCCTACGAGCAGTACTTC.

The chain recombines TRBV7-6 with TRBJ2-3, with a possible D match to TRBD2 (5 bases). This CDR3 spans 17 amino acids. V lost 3 bases, J lost 1 base, and 17 bases lay in between. Looked up from germline, CDR1 is SGHVS and CDR2 is FNYEAQ. CDR3 amino acids: CASSFRADLSGTDTQYF. The CDR3 DNA is TGTGCCAGCAGCTTTCGAGCGGACCTATCTGGCACAGATACGCAGTATTTT.

This clonotype was seen a few times. The chain is built from TRBV9 and TRBJ1-3; D unresolved. The CDR3 loop spans 15 amino acids. V was trimmed by 4 bases and J by 0 bases, leaving 11 bases between them. Germline assignment: CDR1 SGDLS and CDR2 YYNGEE. The CDR3 loop is CASSPSDISGNTIYF. In DNA, the CDR3 is TGTGCCAGCAGCCCAAGCGACATCTCTGGAAACACCATATATTTT.

This clonotype came up many times. This chain joins TRBV28 and TRBJ2-3, with D perhaps TRBD2 (6 bases). CDR3 length equals 15 residues. With 2 bases removed from V and 3 bases from J, the gap between germline ends came to 12 bases. Germline loops: CDR1 MDHEN, CDR2 SYDVKM. CDR3 sequence reads: CASSLTGVNTDTQYF. The CDR3 nucleotides read TGTGCCAGCAGTTTAACGGGGGTAAATACAGATACGCAGTATTTT.

In this sample, this clonotype turned up a few times. V is TRBV11-3 and J is TRBJ2-1, with 9 bases fitting TRBD1. The germline gives CDR1 SGHNT, CDR2 YENEEA. The CDR3 runs to 17 residues. With V trimmed by 1 base and J by 7 bases, 11 bases remained unmatched. CDR3 in amino acids: CASSLVPPGQGGNEQFF. The CDR3 bases are TGTGCCAGCAGCTTAGTCCCCCCGGGACAGGGAGGTAATGAGCAGTTCTTC.

This clonotype was counted between two and nine times. The rearrangement links TRBV6-7 to TRBJ1-2; D ambiguous. TRBV6-7 is flagged as an ORF with uncertain function. V was cut by 6 bases and J by 0 bases, with 14 bases left in between. This CDR3 has 15 amino acids. The CDR3 DNA is TGTGCCAGCAGACCAGGACGGAAAACTAACTATGGCTACACCTTC. Its translation: CASRPGRKTNYGYTF.

The J gene is TRBJ1-1, the V gene TRBV20-1; D is perhaps TRBD1 (5 bases). V was clipped by 1 base and J by 4 bases, with 19 bases between them. This CDR3 region has 16 residues. Germline CDR1 and CDR2: DFQATT and SNEGSKA (reference sequence). CDR3 in amino acids: CSARGRTRGGGTEAFF. CDR3 sequence (DNA): TGCAGTGCTAGAGGGAGGACACGGGGGGGTGGCACTGAAGCTTTCTTT.

This clonotype was counted a few times. The chain combines TRBV10-3 with TRBJ2-3, with D maybe TRBD2 (6 bases). The CDR3 has 15 amino acids. The germline V gene has CDR1 ENHRY and CDR2 SYGVKD. Deletions cut 2 bases from V and 2 bases from J, with 11 bases between. In DNA form, the CDR3 reads TGTGCCATCAGTGAGCGGGACTCAAACACAGATACGCAGTATTTT. Its protein product is CAISERDSNTDTQYF.

The table lists this clonotype with many counts. The chain combines TRBV4-1 with TRBJ2-3; 7 bases line up with TRBD2. V lost 3 bases, J lost 3 bases, and 9 bases stayed unmatched. This CDR3 is 16 amino acids long. Germline CDR1 MGHRA, CDR2 YSYEKL. The CDR3 protein is CASSQPGLAETDTQYF. The CDR3, as DNA: TGCGCCAGCAGCCAGCCCGGGCTAGCGGAGACAGATACGCAGTATTTT.

The table lists this clonotype with many counts. The gene calls are TRBV27 and TRBJ1-1; D not certain. From germline, CDR1 is MNHEY and CDR2 SMNVEV (reference sequence). V dropped 0 bases and J dropped 7 bases, with 0 bases sitting between them. CDR3 size: 10 residues. CDR3 protein: CASSLSEAFF. The CDR3 DNA follows: TGTGCCAGCAGTTTATCTGAAGCTTTCTTT.